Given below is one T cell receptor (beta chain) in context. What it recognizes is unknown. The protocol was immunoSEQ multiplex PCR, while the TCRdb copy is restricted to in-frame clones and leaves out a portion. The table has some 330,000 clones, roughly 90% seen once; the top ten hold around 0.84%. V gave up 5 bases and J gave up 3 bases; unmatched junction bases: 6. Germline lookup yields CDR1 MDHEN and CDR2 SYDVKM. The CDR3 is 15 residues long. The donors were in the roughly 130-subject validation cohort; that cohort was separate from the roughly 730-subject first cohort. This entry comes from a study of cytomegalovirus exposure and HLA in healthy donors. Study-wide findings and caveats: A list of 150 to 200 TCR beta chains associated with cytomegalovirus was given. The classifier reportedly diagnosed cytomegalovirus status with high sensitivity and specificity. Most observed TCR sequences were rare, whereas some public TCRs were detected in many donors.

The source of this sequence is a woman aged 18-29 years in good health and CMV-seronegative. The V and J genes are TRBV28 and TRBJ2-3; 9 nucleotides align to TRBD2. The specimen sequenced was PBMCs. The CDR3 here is CASSGSSGITDTQYF. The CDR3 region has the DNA TGTGCCAGCAGTGGGTCTAGCGGGATTACAGATACGCAGTATTTT.